This is a list of T cell receptor beta chains from one sample in a study of CD8+CD57+ T cells in acquired aplastic anemia. TCRdb used MiXCR to reprocess the reads, holding one entry per CDR3 protein. The table shows roughly 420,000 distinct CDR3 sequences, with about 70% occurring only once. The sample taken for sequencing was sorted CD4+, CD8+, or CD8+CD57+ T cells (not recorded which) from PBMCs. The receptor source for this set is a human donor in good health, serving as a control. Each CDR3 is given without its conserved first and last residue. Clone size is given for some rows only: seen once, a few or many times, or a class if the clone is expanded.

abundance,v_gene,j_gene,CDR3aa
many,TRBV5-1,TRBJ2-2,ASSSLAGDTGELF
few,TRBV25-1,TRBJ1-5,ATHARDQEDQPQH
many,TRBV5-8,TRBJ1-1,ASTVGSVNTEAF
-,TRBV2,TRBJ2-1,ASTITYEEYIEQV
few,TRBV7-2,TRBJ1-6,ASSDYNSPLH
-,TRBV6-5,TRBJ2-7,ASSYRDSDYEQY
-,TRBV10-2,TRBJ1-5,ASSESAENQPQH
-,TRBV12-3/TRBV12-4,TRBJ1-5,ASSLAQGAGSNAPQH
-,TRBV19,TRBJ1-2,ASSTQGAGSIDQS
-,TRBV5-4,TRBJ1-1,ASSVGQRNTEAF
-,TRBV2,TRBJ2-5,ATFAAPETQY
-,TRBV7-9,TRBJ2-1,ASSAAGTGGLNEQF
-,TRBV7-9,TRBJ1-5,ASSFSVGRSNQQQH
-,TRBV20-1,TRBJ2-7,SARRAGRPYEQY
-,TRBV19,TRBJ2-5,ASSTGGGNQPQY
many,TRBV9,TRBJ2-5,ASSLTGGGAGETQY
-,TRBV29-1,TRBJ2-1,AGSGGQGYNEQF
-,TRBV20-1,TRBJ2-3,SARWTSGGGRDTQY
many,TRBV29-1,TRBJ2-2,SVRDRGNTGELF
-,TRBV12-3/TRBV12-4,TRBJ2-7,ASSASGKSGEQY
-,TRBV2,-,ASSGLAGADEDQY
-,TRBV12-3/TRBV12-4,TRBJ1-6,ASSFSAANNSPLH
once,TRBV11-2,TRBJ1-4,ASSLHSNEKLF
-,TRBV6-1,TRBJ2-3,ASKEEGGLGTDTQY
-,TRBV11-3,TRBJ2-2,ASSIDRSENNGELF
-,TRBV10-3,TRBJ1-6,AIRRQDNSPLH
-,TRBV7-3,TRBJ1-6,ASSAPPGQGLNSPLH
-,TRBV7-2,TRBJ1-2,ASSLVRSGNTQYT
many,TRBV27,TRBJ2-7,ASSLMVRGQPYEQY
once,TRBV12-3/TRBV12-4,TRBJ2-7,ASGLGLAGAEQY
-,TRBV6-6,TRBJ1-2,ATRRDRDGIYGYT
once,TRBV7-8,TRBJ1-6,ASSLVGAGLGGSPLH
-,TRBV19,TRBJ2-7,ASSSSGGAWEDQY
many,TRBV25-1,TRBJ2-7,ATSGNYEQY
-,TRBV2,TRBJ2-5,ASRSKCREKPSQY
-,TRBV5-4,TRBJ2-7,ASSLGSYTQY
once,TRBV7-2,TRBJ2-3,ASSSGERGRDTTY
-,TRBV15,-,ATSSRTKTPYEQY
many,TRBV10-3,TRBJ2-3,ATRQGGPVDTQY
many,TRBV6-5,TRBJ1-1,ASSGSLYTEAF
many,TRBV12-3/TRBV12-4,TRBJ1-2,ASSREVSGYT
-,TRBV15,TRBJ2-7,ATSISGQVYEQY
-,TRBV5-5,TRBJ1-2,ASSSPGQGVYGYT
-,TRBV12-3/TRBV12-4,TRBJ1-2,ASRSDGEANYGYT
once,TRBV19,TRBJ1-1,ASSLQGLQGVWDTEAF
-,TRBV25-1,TRBJ1-2,ASSGGTQVGDYGYT
-,TRBV5-1,TRBJ1-6,ASSPGGSIYNSPLH
few,TRBV11-2,TRBJ2-5,ASSLARDTQY
many,TRBV7-3,TRBJ1-1,ASSLTVQGGTEAF